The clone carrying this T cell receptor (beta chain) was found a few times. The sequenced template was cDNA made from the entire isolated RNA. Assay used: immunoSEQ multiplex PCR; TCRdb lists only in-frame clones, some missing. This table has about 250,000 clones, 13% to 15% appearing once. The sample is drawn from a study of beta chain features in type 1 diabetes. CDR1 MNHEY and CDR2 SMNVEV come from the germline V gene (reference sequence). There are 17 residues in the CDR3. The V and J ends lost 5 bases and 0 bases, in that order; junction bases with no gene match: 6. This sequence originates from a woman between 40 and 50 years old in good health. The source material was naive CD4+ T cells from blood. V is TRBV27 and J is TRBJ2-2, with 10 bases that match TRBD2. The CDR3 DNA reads TGTGCCAGCAGTCAAACTAGCGGGGTATCGAACACCGGGGAGCTGTTTTTT. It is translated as CASSQTSGVSNTGELFF.